Listed below are T cell receptor beta chains from one sample, sequenced in a study of PD-1 blockade in classical Hodgkin lymphoma. Sequencing was performed with immunoSEQ multiplex PCR; in TCRdb, only in-frame clones are kept and a portion is missing. The sample shows 15,000 to 20,000 clones, 80% to 90% of them seen only once. This material consisted of peripheral blood mononuclear cells (PBMCs), taken before the fourth cycle of nivolumab. All receptors come from a human donor with classical Hodgkin lymphoma. The CDR3 runs from the conserved cysteine through the conserved F or W. The order of the fields is CDR3 length, D gene, clone size, V gene, J gene, CDR3 DNA, CDR3 protein. D genes are given only for firm matches. Where a row states a size, it is once, few, many or the class of an expanded clone; other rows omit it.

13	-	-	TRBV12-5	TRBJ1-5	TGTGCTAGTGGCTCCTCGGGCGGCGGGGTGGAGCATTTT	CASGSSGGGVEHF
15	TRBD2	-	TRBV9	TRBJ2-3	TGTGCCAGCAGTCAAGGCGGGGGGGCCGCAGATACGCAGTATTTT	CASSQGGGAADTQYF
15	-	-	TRBV7-3	TRBJ1-1	TGTGCCAGCAGCTTAGCGGGGGGACTGAACACTGAAGCTTTCTTT	CASSLAGGLNTEAFF
14	-	-	TRBV5-1	TRBJ1-1	TGCGCCAGCAGCTTGCAAACAGGAAACACTGAAGCTTTCTTT	CASSLQTGNTEAFF
14	-	-	TRBV7-2	TRBJ2-2	TGTGCCAGCAGCTTACAGCAGTCCACCGGGGAGCTGTTTTTT	CASSLQQSTGELFF
13	-	few	TRBV7-9	TRBJ2-5	TGTGCCAGCAGCTTAGACAGACAAGAGACCCAGTACTTC	CASSLDRQETQYF
15	-	-	TRBV4-3	TRBJ1-3	TGCGCCAGCAGCCTCATCCCAGGGAGCGGAAACACCATATATTTT	CASSLIPGSGNTIYF
14	TRBD1	-	TRBV28	TRBJ2-5	TGTGCCAGCAGACGGACAGGGGGTAAAAAGACCCAGTACTTC	CASRRTGGKKTQYF
15	-	-	TRBV5-1	TRBJ2-3	TGCGCCAGCAGCTTGGGGCGGGGCAGCACAGATACGCAGTATTTT	CASSLGRGSTDTQYF
15	TRBD1	-	TRBV11-3	TRBJ2-1	TGTGCCAGCAGCTTAGGGACAGGGGGGTCCAATGAGCAGTTCTTC	CASSLGTGGSNEQFF
12	-	-	TRBV7-9	TRBJ1-5	TGTGCCAGCAGCTTGCCAGATCAGCCCCAGCATTTT	CASSLPDQPQHF
13	-	-	TRBV2	TRBJ2-2	TGTGCCAGCGGGACCCAAAACACCGGGGAGCTGTTTTTC	CASGTQNTGELFF
12	TRBD2	-	TRBV19	TRBJ2-7	TGTGCCAGTAGTAGTACGGGGGGCGAGCAGTACTTC	CASSSTGGEQYF
18	-	-	TRBV18	TRBJ1-2	TGTGCCAGCTCACCCATTCCTCAAGTCCAGGGAGCTAACTATGGCTACACCTTC	CASSPIPQVQGANYGYTF
14	-	-	TRBV6-5	TRBJ1-2	TGTGCCAGCAGTTACAGGGTAAACTCCAATGGCTACACCTTC	CASSYRVNSNGYTF
16	-	few	TRBV4-2	TRBJ1-1	TGTGCCAGCAGCCAAGAGGAGAGCTTTCAAAACACTGAAGCTTTCTTT	CASSQEESFQNTEAFF
15	-	medium-sized	TRBV18	TRBJ2-3	TGTGCCAGCTCATCAAAGGACAGCAGCACAGATACGCAGTATTTT	CASSSKDSSTDTQYF
14	TRBD1	-	TRBV7-9	TRBJ1-2	TGTGCCAGCAGCTTATCGGGACAGGTGATTGGCTACACCTTC	CASSLSGQVIGYTF
14	-	-	TRBV5-1	TRBJ2-2	TGCGCCAGCAGCTTTTTCCAGTCCGCCGGGGAGCTGTTTTTT	CASSFFQSAGELFF
13	-	-	TRBV5-1	TRBJ2-4	TGCGCCAGCAGCTTGGGGACAGCAAACATTCAGTACTTC	CASSLGTANIQYF
15	-	few	TRBV19	TRBJ2-1	TGTGCCAGTAGTATAGACGTTAGCTCCTACAATGAGCAGTTCTTC	CASSIDVSSYNEQFF
14	-	-	TRBV19	TRBJ1-2	TGTGCCAGTAATCTGGGTTTAGGGAACTATGGCTACACCTTC	CASNLGLGNYGYTF
15	TRBD1	-	TRBV7-9	TRBJ1-5	TGTGCCAGCAGCTTAGATGGGGGACAGAGCGATCGACCGCATTTT	CASSLDGGQSDRPHF
16	-	-	TRBV30	TRBJ2-6	TGTGCCTGGAGTGTACGGCTTGGGGGTATGGCCAACGTCCTGACTTTC	CAWSVRLGGMANVLTF
14	TRBD1	-	TRBV2	TRBJ2-5	TGTGCCAGCAGCCGGGACAGGGGATCAAAGACCCAGTACTTC	CASSRDRGSKTQYF
14	-	-	TRBV5-1	TRBJ1-1	TGCGCCAGCAGCGCCCACGGGGCTCCCTCTGAAGCTTTCTTT	CASSAHGAPSEAFF
14	-	-	TRBV11-3	TRBJ2-7	TGTGCCCACTACCCGTCCCATGGCCCCTACGAGCAGTACTTC	CAHYPSHGPYEQYF
15	-	-	TRBV5-1	TRBJ2-3	TGCGCCAGCAGCTTGACCGGCCAAAACACAGATACGCAGTATTTT	CASSLTGQNTDTQYF
14	-	-	TRBV6-6	TRBJ1-4	TGTGCCAGCGGTCGGGGGGGAAACAATGAAAAACTGTTTTTT	CASGRGGNNEKLFF
16	-	-	TRBV5-6	TRBJ2-3	TGTGCCAGCAGCTCCTACACCGGTGAGGCTCCAGATACGCAGTATTTT	CASSSYTGEAPDTQYF
14	-	-	TRBV5-1	TRBJ2-1	TGCGCCAGCAGTATCATGCTTGCCTACAATGAGCAGTTCTTC	CASSIMLAYNEQFF
12	-	-	TRBV7-2	TRBJ1-5	TGTGCCAGCAGCTTGGACTTTCAGCCCCAGCATTTT	CASSLDFQPQHF
17	-	-	TRBV4-3	TRBJ2-3	TGCGCCAGCAGCCAAGAAAGTTGGGGGATTACCACAGATACGCAGTATTTT	CASSQESWGITTDTQYF
14	TRBD1	-	TRBV4-3	TRBJ2-7	TGCGCCAGCAGCTCAACCCAGGGGGCCTACGAGCAGTACTTC	CASSSTQGAYEQYF
17	TRBD2	-	TRBV9	TRBJ2-3	TGTGCCAGCAGCGTAGCGGCTAGCGGATCTAGCACAGATACGCAGTATTTT	CASSVAASGSSTDTQYF
13	TRBD1	-	TRBV5-1	TRBJ1-2	TGCGCCAGCAGTGGGACAGCCGACGGGGGCTACACCTTC	CASSGTADGGYTF
15	TRBD2	once	TRBV5-4	TRBJ2-1	TGTGCCAGCAGCCTCGGGGGGACCTCCTACAATGAGCAGTTCTTC	CASSLGGTSYNEQFF
15	TRBD1	-	TRBV7-9	TRBJ1-4	TGTGCCAGCAGCTTAGACAGGGGGGCTAATGAAAAACTGTTTTTT	CASSLDRGANEKLFF
18	-	-	TRBV5-4	TRBJ1-3	TGTGCCAGCAGCAACTCACTCCCTCGAAAGAGCTCTGGAAACACCATATATTTT	CASSNSLPRKSSGNTIYF
16	-	-	TRBV4-3	TRBJ2-1	TGCGCCAGCAGCCAAGATGAGGGGGGGGCCTACAATGAGCAGTTCTTC	CASSQDEGGAYNEQFF
13	-	-	TRBV7-9	TRBJ1-1	TGTGCCAACATCCCCTCTGGGGGCCGTGAAGCTTTCTTT	CANIPSGGREAFF
11	-	once	TRBV19	TRBJ1-1	TGTGCCAGTTCGACAGGCACTGAAGCTTTCTTT	CASSTGTEAFF
15	TRBD2	-	TRBV5-1	TRBJ2-3	TGCGCCAGCAGCATTAGCGGGGGGGCCCCAGATACGCAGTATTTT	CASSISGGAPDTQYF
15	-	-	TRBV5-1	TRBJ2-7	TGCGCCAGCAGCTTGGGCATGGGTGATTCCTACGAGCAGTACTTC	CASSLGMGDSYEQYF
15	-	-	TRBV5-1	TRBJ1-5	TGCGCCAGCAGCTTGGGAGGGGTTAGCAATCAGCCCCAGCATTTT	CASSLGGVSNQPQHF
16	TRBD1	-	TRBV2	TRBJ1-5	TGTGCCAGCAGTTCATTCTCGACAGGGGGCAATCAGCCCCAGCATTTT	CASSSFSTGGNQPQHF
15	TRBD2	once	TRBV5-1	TRBJ2-5	TGCGCCAGCAGCCCCAATGAGGGAGGGAAGGAGACCCAGTACTTC	CASSPNEGGKETQYF
16	TRBD1	-	TRBV6-6	TRBJ1-1	TGTGCCATCCTTCAGTCCCCCGGGACAGGGAGGTTTGAAGCTTTCTTT	CAILQSPGTGRFEAFF
16	TRBD1	-	TRBV25-1	TRBJ1-4	TGTGCCAGCAGTGAATCCAGGGGGAGGGAGGATGAAAAACTGTTTTTT	CASSESRGREDEKLFF
14	-	-	TRBV5-1	TRBJ1-2	TGCGCCAGCAGCTTAGGCGACAGGCAGTATGGCTACACCTTC	CASSLGDRQYGYTF
15	-	-	TRBV7-9	TRBJ2-1	TGTGCCAGCAGCTTAGAGGGCGGCTCCTACAATGAGCAGTTCTTC	CASSLEGGSYNEQFF
15	-	few	TRBV9	TRBJ1-5	TGTGCCAGCAGCGTGTGGGGAAATAGCAATCAGCCCCAGCATTTT	CASSVWGNSNQPQHF
15	TRBD1	few	TRBV19	TRBJ1-5	TGTGCCAGTAGTATAGGTAGACAGGGTCGGCAGCCCCAGCATTTT	CASSIGRQGRQPQHF
15	-	once	TRBV5-1	TRBJ2-2	TGCGCCAGCAGCTTGTCAGGACTCGGCACCGGGGAGCTGTTTTTT	CASSLSGLGTGELFF